This T cell receptor (beta chain) was captured in a study of PD-1 blockade in mismatch repair-deficient tumors (dated by TCRdb to about 2017). The study in broad terms: Between September 2013 and September 2016, the trial enrolled roughly 85 consecutive patients with approximately 11 mismatch repair-deficient cancer types, every one of whom had been previously treated and was progressing. Tumor-associated T cell clones were tracked in the peripheral blood of patients responding to PD-1 blockade by deep sequencing of TCR CDR3 regions.

The time point tag for this specimen amounts to: peripheral blood 12 weeks after first pembrolizumab dose. Mismatch repair deficiency in every enrolled patient was established by polymerase chain reaction or immunohistochemistry. TCR sequencing was carried out for three patients who responded to pembrolizumab therapy. In the phase II trial, pembrolizumab PD-1 blockade was tested prospectively in advanced mismatch repair-deficient cancers, no matter which tissue of origin the cancers came from. Peripheral blood T cell samples were serially collected before and at multiple times after PD-1 blockade was started. Blood sampling times were reported as weeks after the first pembrolizumab dose. A word on this clone: No cognate antigen has been identified for it. Base quality data are lacking; no much larger clone is found one base away.

The library came from the immunoSEQ multiplex PCR assay. The table comes from immuneACCESS by way of TCRdb, which keeps in-frame sequences with V and J called. Part of the clones is missing from these tables; in studies checked, under half for an unresolved V gene and the rest for unknown reasons. The sample table records some 26,000 clones; 83% of these occur just once. The ten most abundant clones make up 20% to 25% of the sample. The investigation overall reported the following: Tumor-resident clones, often undetectable in blood before treatment, expanded rapidly after pembrolizumab and then contracted, generally before radiologic responses.

The CDR3 spans 16 residues, from the cysteine through the phenylalanine. Only the CDR3 DNA stays, 48 bases, in frame from base 1. CDR1 is given as KGHSH and CDR2 as LQKENI, both from the germline V gene. Deletion took 2 bases off V and 3 bases off J, with a span of 17 bases between the germline ends. The material sequenced was peripheral blood, taken 12 weeks after starting pembrolizumab. Recombination joined TRBV18 with TRBJ2-7, with a tentative D call of TRBD1 or TRBD2, each matching 5 bases. The receptor's source is an adult with mismatch repair-deficient cancer. The CDR3 reads CASSPTVGGTGYEQYF. The nucleotides read TGTGCCAGCTCACCAACCGTTGGGGGAACGGGCTACGAGCAGTACTTC.